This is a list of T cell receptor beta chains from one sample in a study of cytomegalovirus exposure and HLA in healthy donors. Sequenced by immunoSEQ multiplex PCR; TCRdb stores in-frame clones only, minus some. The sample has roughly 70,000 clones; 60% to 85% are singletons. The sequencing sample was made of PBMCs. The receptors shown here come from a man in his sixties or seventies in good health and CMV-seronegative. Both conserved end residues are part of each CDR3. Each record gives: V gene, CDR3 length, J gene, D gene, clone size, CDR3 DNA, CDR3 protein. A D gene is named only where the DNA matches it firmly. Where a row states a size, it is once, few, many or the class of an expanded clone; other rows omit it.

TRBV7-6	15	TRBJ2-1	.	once	TGTGCCAGCAGCTTAGCGATTCAGGGTAACAATGAGCAGTTCTTC	CASSLAIQGNNEQFF
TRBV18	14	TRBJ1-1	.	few	TGTGCCAGCTCACCAGGTTCAGAGAACACTGAAGCTTTCTTT	CASSPGSENTEAFF
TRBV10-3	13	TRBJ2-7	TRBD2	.	TGTGCCATCAGACAGAGCGGGGGCGGCGAGCAGTACTTC	CAIRQSGGGEQYF
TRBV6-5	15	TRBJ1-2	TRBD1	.	TGTGCCAGCAGTACCCACGGACAGGGAGGCTATGGCTACACCTTC	CASSTHGQGGYGYTF
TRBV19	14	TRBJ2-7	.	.	TGTGCCAGCTCTGGACAGATTAGCTCCTACGAGCAGTACTTC	CASSGQISSYEQYF
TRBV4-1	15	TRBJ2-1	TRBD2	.	TGCGCCAGCACCTCCGGGACTAGCTCTTACAATGAGCAGTTCTTC	CASTSGTSSYNEQFF
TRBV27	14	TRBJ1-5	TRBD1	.	TGTGCCAGCAGTTTAGACAGGGGTGGACAGCCCCAGCATTTT	CASSLDRGGQPQHF
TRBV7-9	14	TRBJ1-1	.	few	TGTGCCAGCACCTATGCGGGGAAAGACACTGAAGCTTTCTTT	CASTYAGKDTEAFF
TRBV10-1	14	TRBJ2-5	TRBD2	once	TGCGCCACCTCACGGGGGGGACCCCAAGAGACCCAGTACTTC	CATSRGGPQETQYF
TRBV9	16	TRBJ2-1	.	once	TGTGCCAGCAGCGTAGGCCACGCGAGCTCCTACAATGAGCAGTTCTTC	CASSVGHASSYNEQFF
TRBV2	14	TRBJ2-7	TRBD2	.	TGTGCCAGCAACCGACTAGCGGGCTTCTACGAGCAGTACTTC	CASNRLAGFYEQYF
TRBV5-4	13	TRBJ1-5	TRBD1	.	TGTGCCAGCAGTTTCAACAGGGGCCAGCCCCAGCATTTT	CASSFNRGQPQHF
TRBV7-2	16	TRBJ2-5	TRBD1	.	TGTGCCAGCAGCGTTCAACAGGGGGCGGTGGGAGAGACCCAGTACTTC	CASSVQQGAVGETQYF
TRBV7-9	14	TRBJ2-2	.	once	TGTTCCAGCAGCTTGGCACGGAACACCGGGGAGCTGTTTTTT	CSSSLARNTGELFF
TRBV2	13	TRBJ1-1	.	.	TGTGCCAGCAGGAGTGAAATGAACACTGAAGCTTTCTTT	CASRSEMNTEAFF
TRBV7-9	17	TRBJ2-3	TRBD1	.	TGTGCCAGCAGCTTGAACCCGGGACAGGGGGGTGCAGATACGCAGTATTTT	CASSLNPGQGGADTQYF
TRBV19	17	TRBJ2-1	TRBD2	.	TGTGCCAGTAGTACCCAGCCGGGACTAGCGGGAGTCTACGAGCAGTTCTTC	CASSTQPGLAGVYEQFF
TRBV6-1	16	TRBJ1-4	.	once	TGTGCCAGCAGTGAAGTTCTGGGGGGGCCGGGGGAAAAACTGTTTTTT	CASSEVLGGPGEKLFF
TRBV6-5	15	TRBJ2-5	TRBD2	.	TGTGCCAGCAGTTACTCAAGGGAGGGCCGTGGGACCCAGTACTTC	CASSYSREGRGTQYF
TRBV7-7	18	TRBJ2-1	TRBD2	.	TGTGCTAGCAGCCCCTTCGTTGGCCGGACTAGTGAACTCAATGAGCAGTTCTTC	CASSPFVGRTSELNEQFF
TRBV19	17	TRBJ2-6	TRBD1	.	TGTGCCAGTAGTATAGGACAGGGTACTCCTGGGGCCAACGTCCTGACTTTC	CASSIGQGTPGANVLTF
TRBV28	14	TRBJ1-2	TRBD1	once	TGTGCCAGCAGGCCCGGGACAGGGGAGTATGGCTACACCTTC	CASRPGTGEYGYTF
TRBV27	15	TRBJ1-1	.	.	TGTGCCAGCAGTTTATCGATAAGGGCGGGCATTGAAGCTTTCTTT	CASSLSIRAGIEAFF
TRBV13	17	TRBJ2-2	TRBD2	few	TGTGCCAGCAGCTTATTTGGAGGTAGCGGGACTGCCGGGGAGCTGTTTTTT	CASSLFGGSGTAGELFF
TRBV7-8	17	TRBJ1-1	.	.	TGTGCCAGCAGCTTAGCGTCTGGGAGAGTGCTCAACACTGAAGCTTTCTTT	CASSLASGRVLNTEAFF
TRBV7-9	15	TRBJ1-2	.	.	TGTGCCAGCAGCCGGAGACAGGTTGAGAGCTATGGCTACACCTTC	CASSRRQVESYGYTF
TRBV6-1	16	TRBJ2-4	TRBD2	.	TGTGCCAGCAGTGAAGGCCTAGCGGGTGGGCAAAACATTCAGTACTTC	CASSEGLAGGQNIQYF
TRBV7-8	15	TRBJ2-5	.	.	TGTGCCAGCAGCTTGGGGGGGGCCGGCCAAGAGACCCAGTACTTC	CASSLGGAGQETQYF
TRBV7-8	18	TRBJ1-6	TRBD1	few	TGTGCCAGCAGCTTAGGGACAGGGTTCAATCGGCTTAATTCACCCCTCCACTTT	CASSLGTGFNRLNSPLHF
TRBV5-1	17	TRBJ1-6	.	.	TGCGCCAGCAGCTTGGGACAGCTAGTACGCCTTAATTCACCCCTCCACTTT	CASSLGQLVRLNSPLHF
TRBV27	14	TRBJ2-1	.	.	TGTGCCAGCAGTTTATCAAGGGGATCCTGGGAGCAGTTCTTC	CASSLSRGSWEQFF
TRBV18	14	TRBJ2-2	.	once	TGTGCCAGCTCACCACGAACGGACACCGGGGAGCTGTTTTTT	CASSPRTDTGELFF
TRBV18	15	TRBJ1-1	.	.	TGTGCCAGCTCACCATCCAACGGGGGGAGCACTGAAGCTTTCTTT	CASSPSNGGSTEAFF
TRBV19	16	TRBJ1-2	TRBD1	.	TGTGCCAGTACCATAAATCCGGGACAGGGATCCTATGGCTACACCTTC	CASTINPGQGSYGYTF
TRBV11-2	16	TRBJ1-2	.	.	TGTGCCAGCAGCCCAAGGACAATTGACATAGGGGATGGCTACACCTTC	CASSPRTIDIGDGYTF
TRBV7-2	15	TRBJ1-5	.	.	TGTGCCAGCAGCCAGGGGCCTGGGATGAGTCAGCCCCAGCATTTT	CASSQGPGMSQPQHF
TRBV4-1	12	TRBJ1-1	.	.	TGCGCCAGCAGCGGGGCTAGCACTGAAGCTTTCTTT	CASSGASTEAFF
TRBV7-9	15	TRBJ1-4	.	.	TGTTCCAGCAGCTTAGCGTCAGCAACTAATGAAAAACTGTTTTTT	CSSSLASATNEKLFF
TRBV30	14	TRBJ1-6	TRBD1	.	TGTGCCTGGAAGGGCGGACAGGAAAATTCACCCCTCCACTTT	CAWKGGQENSPLHF
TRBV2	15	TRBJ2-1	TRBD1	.	TGTGCCAGCAGCCCGGACAGGGGGTTTCAAGATGAGCAGTTCTTC	CASSPDRGFQDEQFF
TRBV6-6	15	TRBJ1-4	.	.	TGTGCCAGCAGTTACAGTCGGGGAGGCAATGAAAAACTGTTTTTT	CASSYSRGGNEKLFF
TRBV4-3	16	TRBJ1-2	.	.	TGCGCCAGCAGCCAAGATTTGGGAAAAGGGGTGTATGGCTACACCTTC	CASSQDLGKGVYGYTF
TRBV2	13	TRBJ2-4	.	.	TGTGCCAGCAGACCCACAGTGGGAAACATTCAGTACTTC	CASRPTVGNIQYF